Shown below are 32 T cell receptor beta chains from a single sample sequenced in a study of T cell changes during pregnancy in multiple sclerosis. TCRdb's copy holds only in-frame clones and misses some; the assay was immunoSEQ multiplex PCR. This table has roughly 69,000 clones, approximately 90% appearing once. The starting material was peripheral blood, obtained in the second trimester of pregnancy. The receptors come from a female donor with multiple sclerosis, enrolled in a pregnancy study.

The chain couples TRBV2 to TRBJ1-5; 10 nucleotides line up with TRBD1. This CDR3 is 17 amino acids long. With 8 bases clipped from V and 2 bases from J, the junction kept 12 bases outside the gene matches. Germline V gene sequence: CDR1 SNHLY, CDR2 FYNNEI. CDR3 sequence reads: CASATGQGIRGNQPQHF. The CDR3 DNA reads TGTGCCAGCGCTACGGGACAGGGGATCCGGGGCAATCAGCCCCAGCATTTT.

The chain combines TRBV7-3 with TRBJ1-2; D unresolved. V was cut by 4 bases and J by 8 bases, with 17 bases left in between. The CDR3 has 14 residues. Germline loops: CDR1 SGHTA, CDR2 FQGTGA. This chain's CDR3 is CASSSNADFGGYTF. CDR3 DNA sequence: TGTGCCAGCAGCTCGAATGCGGACTTTGGGGGCTACACCTTC.

The CDR3 nucleotides are TGCGCCAGCAGTGAGTCTCGGACAAGCCCGGCCTATGGCTACACCTTC. Amino acid sequence: CASSESRTSPAYGYTF. This sequence joins TRBV10-1 and TRBJ1-2; the D gene is possibly TRBD1 (5 bases). Germline lookup yields CDR1 WNHNN and CDR2 SYGVQD (reference sequence). The germline V and J ends were trimmed by 0 bases and 4 bases, with 15 bases remaining between them. The CDR3 consists of 16 residues.

The chain uses TRBV27 and TRBJ1-5, with 7 bases matching TRBD1. Per the germline V gene, CDR1 is MNHEY and CDR2 is SMNVEV (reference sequence). V shed 5 bases and J 7 bases; nucleotides not matched to a gene: 14. The CDR3 is 16 residues long. CDR3 nucleotide sequence: TGTGCCAGCAGTGCACAGACCGGGACAGCGGGCCAGCCCCAGCATTTT. Its protein is CASSAQTGTAGQPQHF.

This clone has a single count. This chain connects TRBV9 to TRBJ2-1, with a weak D call TRBD2 (6 bases). V lost 5 bases to trimming and J lost 0 bases, with 12 bases between them. This CDR3 is 15 amino acids long. Germline loops: CDR1 SGDLS, CDR2 YYNGEE. CDR3 loop: CASSGRGSSYNEQFF. The CDR3, as DNA: TGTGCCAGCAGTGGGCGGGGTAGCTCCTACAATGAGCAGTTCTTC.

J is TRBJ1-1 and V is TRBV6-5; the D is unclear. Germline CDR1 MNHEY, CDR2 SVGAGI. The CDR3 runs 15 residues. Trimming stripped 4 bases from V and 3 bases from J, with 15 bases between. The CDR3 nucleotides read TGTGCCAGCAGTTCCGCCTCGATCGGGGACACTGAAGCTTTCTTT. This encodes CASSSASIGDTEAFF.

This rearrangement joins TRBV6-5 to TRBJ2-7; 9 nucleotides line up with TRBD2. There are 16 residues in the CDR3. Germline V gene lookup returns CDR1 MNHEY and CDR2 SVGAGI. V lost 4 bases to trimming and J lost 1 base; unmatched junction nucleotides: 8. Written as DNA, the CDR3 is TGTGCCAGCAGTTCCCAGGGCGGGGGGGTTTCCTACGAGCAGTACTTC. This gives the protein CASSSQGGGVSYEQYF.

The rearrangement links TRBV5-1 to TRBJ2-4, with D possibly TRBD2 on 5 matching bases. The CDR3 length is 17 residues. CDR1 is SGHRS and CDR2 is YFSETQ in the germline V gene. V was clipped by 0 bases and J by 0 bases, with 13 bases between them. Here the CDR3 reads CASSLGEGGLAKNIQYF. The CDR3 DNA sequence: TGCGCCAGCAGCTTGGGAGAGGGCGGGCTAGCCAAAAACATTCAGTACTTC. The full variable domain, its missing parts supplied by reference TRBV5-1 and TRBJ2-4, is KAGVTQTPRYLIKTRGQQVTLSCSPISGHRSVSWYQQTPGQGLQFLFEYFSETQRNKGNFPGRFSGRQFSNSRSEMNVSTLELGDSALYLCASSLGEGGLAKNIQYFGAGTRLSVL.

The chain combines TRBV6-5 with TRBJ2-2; D not resolved. Germline V gene data show CDR1 as MNHEY and CDR2 as SVGAGI. This CDR3 region has 14 residues. V lost 2 bases and J 6 bases, leaving 10 bases between the germline ends. CDR3 in DNA: TGTGCCAGCAGTTACCATCACACGTCCGGGGAGCTGTTTTTT. Translating gives CASSYHHTSGELFF.

This chain uses TRBV19 with TRBJ2-7; TRBD1 agrees at 7 bases. The CDR3 runs 14 residues. Germline assignment: CDR1 LNHDA and CDR2 SQIVND (reference sequence). The V segment lost 7 bases and the J segment 1 base; nucleotides outside the gene matches: 7. CDR3: CASTKDRWSYEQYF. CDR3 DNA sequence: TGTGCCAGTACCAAGGACAGGTGGTCCTACGAGCAGTACTTC. The variable domain in full, completed from reference TRBV19 and TRBJ2-7, reads DGGITQSPKYLFRKEGQNVTLSCEQNLNHDAMYWYRQDPGQGLRLIYYSQIVNDFQKGDIAEGYSVSREKKESFPLTVTSAQKNPTAFYLCASTKDRWSYEQYFGPGTRLTVT.

The J gene is TRBJ2-7, the V gene TRBV27; 10 nucleotides line up with TRBD2. Germline lookup yields CDR1 MNHEY and CDR2 SMNVEV (reference sequence). The CDR3 has 15 amino acids. After removal of 3 bases from V and 2 bases from J, the junction contained 4 bases not matched to a gene. The CDR3 coding sequence is TGTGCCAGCAGTTTTGCGGGACTAGCGCCCTACGAGCAGTACTTC. Amino acid sequence: CASSFAGLAPYEQYF.

The J gene is TRBJ2-7, the V gene TRBV7-2; 7 positions match TRBD1. CDR3 size: 15 residues. J lost 2 bases, V lost 5 bases, and 9 bases had no gene match. Germline V CDR1 and CDR2: SGHTA, FQGNSA. The CDR3 is CASSTPGTVTYEQYF. CDR3 bases: TGTGCCAGCAGCACACCCGGGACAGTAACCTACGAGCAGTACTTC.

This clone has just one count. The chain uses TRBV19 and TRBJ2-7, with D possibly TRBD2 on 7 matching bases. V lost 6 bases to trimming and J lost 4 bases, with 16 bases between them. From germline, CDR1 is LNHDA and CDR2 SQIVND (reference sequence). The CDR3 extends over 14 amino acids. CDR3 DNA: TGTGCCAGTAGGGCCACGGGGGGCCCTTACGAGCAGTACTTC. Its translation is CASRATGGPYEQYF.

The chain links TRBV7-6 to TRBJ2-2; the match to TRBD2 covers 10 bases. CDR1 SGHVS and CDR2 FNYEAQ come from the germline V gene. With V trimmed by 5 bases and J by 4 bases, 19 bases remained unmatched. The CDR3 has 20 amino acids. The CDR3 sequence is CASSPRQDQAGGPGTGELFF. The CDR3 region has the DNA TGTGCCAGCAGCCCCCGGCAGGACCAAGCGGGGGGGCCGGGCACCGGGGAGCTGTTTTTT. The whole variable domain, remainder taken from reference TRBV7-6 and TRBJ2-2, is GAGVSQSPRYKVTKRGQDVALRCDPISGHVSLYWYRQALGQGPEFLTYFNYEAQQDKSGLPNDRFSAERPEGSISTLTIQRTEQRDSAMYRCASSPRQDQAGGPGTGELFFGEGSRLTVL.

This clone is a singleton in its sample. The rearrangement uses TRBV5-1 and TRBJ1-2; D is perhaps TRBD1 (5 bases). The V and J ends lost 0 bases and 3 bases respectively, with 9 bases between them. Germline V CDR1 and CDR2: SGHRS, YFSETQ. CDR3 size: 14 residues. The CDR3 sequence: CASSLAPGDYGYTF. Written as DNA, the CDR3 is TGCGCCAGCAGCTTGGCCCCGGGGGACTATGGCTACACCTTC.

The chain combines TRBV30 with TRBJ2-7, with 7 bases aligning to TRBD2. J gave up 4 bases and V 6 bases, and 9 bases lay outside the gene matches. CDR1 is GTSNPN and CDR2 is SVGIG in the germline V gene (reference sequence). The CDR3 has 13 residues. The CDR3 loop reads CACLPSGRYEQYF. The CDR3 DNA reads TGTGCCTGCCTTCCTAGCGGACGTTACGAGCAGTACTTC.

This sequence joins TRBV7-9 and TRBJ1-1, with D uncertain. The CDR3 has 14 amino acids. Trimming took 1 base from V and 0 from J, leaving 6 bases between them. Germline loops: CDR1 SEHNR, CDR2 FQNEAQ (reference sequence). The CDR3 sequence: CASSLDPMNTEAFF. The CDR3 region has the DNA TGTGCCAGCAGCTTAGACCCTATGAACACTGAAGCTTTCTTT.

The chain joins TRBV5-6 to TRBJ2-2; maybe TRBD2 (7 bases). Per germline, CDR1 SGHDT and CDR2 YYEEEE. This CDR3 spans 15 amino acids. The ends were cut back, 5 bases at V and 5 bases at J, with 16 bases in the middle. The CDR3 is CASRSDRGGTGELFF. The DNA for the CDR3 is TGTGCCAGCAGGTCGGATAGGGGGGGGACCGGGGAGCTGTTTTTT.

The chain links TRBV18 to TRBJ1-2, with 8 bases matching TRBD1. In germline, CDR1 is KGHSH, CDR2 LQKENI. Losses at the gene ends were 7 bases for V and 2 bases for J; bases not matched to a gene: 3. CDR3 length: 13 residues. The CDR3 DNA follows: TGTGCCAGCTTAACAGGGGGAAACTATGGCTACACCTTC. It encodes CASLTGGNYGYTF.

The gene calls are TRBV19 and TRBJ1-4, with 7 nucleotides matching TRBD1. V was clipped by 8 bases and J by 5 bases; unmatched bases: 5. Germline V gives CDR1 LNHDA, CDR2 SQIVND (reference sequence). The CDR3 has 13 residues. The CDR3 region is CASRDSGNEKLFF. The CDR3, as DNA: TGTGCCAGTCGGGACAGTGGGAATGAAAAACTGTTTTTT.

This rearrangement joins TRBV7-2 to TRBJ1-2, with D perhaps TRBD1 (5 bases). V lost 5 bases, J lost 4 bases, and 8 bases lay in between. CDR3 length: 12 amino acids. Germline assignment: CDR1 SGHTA and CDR2 FQGNSA. CDR3 sequence (DNA): TGTGCCAGCAGCCAAACAGGCTATGGCTACACCTTC. It is translated as CASSQTGYGYTF.

CDR3 DNA: TGTGCCAGCAGTCCAATCGAGACAGGGGAGGAGGCTTTCTTT. Translation: CASSPIETGEEAFF. V usage is TRBV27 and J usage is TRBJ1-1; TRBD1 matches at 8 bases. After removal of 5 bases from V and 11 bases from J, the junction contained 13 bases not matched to a gene. In germline, CDR1 is MNHEY, CDR2 SMNVEV (reference sequence). The CDR3 loop spans 14 amino acids.

V and J are TRBV7-7 and TRBJ2-1; 11 bases agree with TRBD2. Per germline, CDR1 SSHAT and CDR2 FNYEAQ (reference sequence). The CDR3 totals 15 residues. V was pared by 5 bases and J by 4 bases, with 4 bases of the junction left unmatched. Here the CDR3 reads CASSEGTSGYNEQFF. The CDR3 bases are TGTGCCAGCAGCGAAGGGACTAGCGGATACAATGAGCAGTTCTTC.

V gene TRBV20-1 combines with J gene TRBJ2-7; TRBD1 aligns across 7 bases. Germline CDR1 DFQATT, CDR2 SNEGSKA (reference sequence). The V gene end was trimmed by 5 bases and the J gene end by 12 bases; junction bases not matched to a gene: 10. CDR3 length: 11 amino acids. CDR3 DNA: TGCAGTGCTTCCATAACAGGGGTCCCGTACTTC. This encodes CSASITGVPYF.

V gene TRBV6-1 combines with J gene TRBJ2-1, with D possibly being TRBD2 (5 bases). Trimming shortened V by 1 base and J by 2 bases, and 9 bases separated the two germline ends. CDR1 is MNHNS and CDR2 is SASEGT in the germline V gene. CDR3 length equals 15 residues. This CDR3 reads CASSEEVGAYNEQFF. For the CDR3, the DNA is TGTGCCAGCAGTGAAGAGGTGGGAGCCTACAATGAGCAGTTCTTC.

The chain joins TRBV27 to TRBJ2-6; D might be TRBD2 (6 bases). V lost 3 bases and J 2 bases, leaving 17 bases between the germline ends. CDR3 length: 18 residues. Germline lookup yields CDR1 MNHEY and CDR2 SMNVEV (reference sequence). CDR3 sequence: CASSFLQGGPPGANVLTF. DNA for the CDR3: TGTGCCAGCAGTTTCCTGCAGGGAGGCCCTCCTGGGGCCAACGTCCTGACTTTC.

The chain links TRBV19 to TRBJ2-1; 10 bases align to TRBD2. The germline gives CDR1 LNHDA, CDR2 SQIVND (reference sequence). The CDR3 has 15 residues. Trimming took 4 bases from V and 7 from J; bases not matched to a gene: 7. CDR3 region: CASSTPSGRLNEQFF. CDR3 nucleotides: TGTGCCAGTAGTACCCCTAGCGGGAGACTAAATGAGCAGTTCTTC.

The rearrangement joins TRBV7-9 to TRBJ2-1; no clear D. CDR3 size: 14 residues. V was pared by 7 bases and J by 0 bases, with 10 bases between. Per germline, CDR1 SEHNR and CDR2 FQNEAQ (reference sequence). DNA of the CDR3: TGTGCCAGCACGGGTCCTAGCTCCTACAATGAGCAGTTCTTC. This encodes CASTGPSSYNEQFF.

The chain uses TRBV27 and TRBJ1-6; 7 bases fit TRBD1. The CDR3 is 16 residues long. The V segment lost 3 bases and the J segment 9 bases; nucleotides outside the gene matches: 11. The germline CDR1 and CDR2 sequences are MNHEY and SMNVEV (reference sequence). CDR3 amino acids: CASSFGTELFSSPLHF. The CDR3, as DNA: TGTGCCAGCAGTTTTGGGACAGAGCTTTTTAGTTCACCCCTCCACTTT.

The chain uses TRBV5-5 and TRBJ2-2; 9 nucleotides match TRBD2. V lost 1 base, J lost 7 bases, and 5 bases stayed unmatched. This CDR3 spans 15 amino acids. The germline V gene has CDR1 SGHKS and CDR2 YYEKEE (reference sequence). The chain's CDR3 is CASSLRTSAGGELFF. The CDR3 DNA follows: TGTGCCAGCAGCTTGAGGACTAGCGCCGGCGGGGAGCTGTTTTTT. Complete variable domain (other parts from reference TRBV5-5 and TRBJ2-2): DAGVTQSPTHLIKTRGQQVTLRCSPISGHKSVSWYQQVLGQGPQFIFQYYEKEERGRGNFPDRFSARQFPNYSSELNVNALLLGDSALYLCASSLRTSAGGELFFGEGSRLTVL.

The chain has TRBV7-9 and TRBJ1-1; the match to TRBD1 covers 8 bases. This CDR3 region has 14 residues. The germline gives CDR1 SEHNR, CDR2 FQNEAQ (reference sequence). The ends lost 6 bases at V and 4 bases at J; junction bases unmatched: 7. CDR3 bases: TGTGCCAGCAGTCCACAGGGGGGTACCACTGAAGCTTTCTTT. Translation gives CASSPQGGTTEAFF.

CDR3 in amino acids: CASSIRLLAVYEQYF. DNA for the CDR3: TGTGCCAGCAGTATCCGGTTACTAGCGGTTTACGAGCAGTACTTC. The rearrangement joins TRBV5-6 to TRBJ2-7, with 8 positions matching TRBD2. The germline CDR1 and CDR2 sequences are SGHDT and YYEEEE. This CDR3 contains 15 residues. Trimming took 5 bases from V and 4 from J; bases not matched to a gene: 11.